The clone carrying this TCR beta chain came up once. What it recognizes is unknown. This entry belongs to a study of monozygotic twins with cystic fibrosis. Overall study: Libraries were built from three micrograms of fragmented DNA using around 16 PCR cycles.

The study, taken as a whole, reports: The repertoire was suggested to be naive-dominated, clonality median approximately 0.0093. Unrelated CF individuals shared fewer identical clonotypes than monozygotic CF twins. V usage most resembled the co-twin in 13 of 16 pairs.

V dropped 0 bases and J dropped 5; count of bases not matched to a gene: 2. This CDR3 region has 14 residues. Germline-derived CDR1 and CDR2 are SGHNT and YYREEE (reference sequence). TCRdb keeps only in-frame clones here, not all; method: immunoSEQ multiplex PCR. The data contain 35,000 or so clones, nearly 85% of them singletons. The origin of this receptor is a girl aged 2 to 10 with cystic fibrosis. The sample was blood. The rearrangement links TRBV5-4 to TRBJ2-1, with 7 bases aligning to TRBD1. The CDR3 DNA reads as TGTGCCAGCAGCTTGGTCGACAGGGACAATGAGCAGTTCTTC. Protein product: CASSLVDRDNEQFF.